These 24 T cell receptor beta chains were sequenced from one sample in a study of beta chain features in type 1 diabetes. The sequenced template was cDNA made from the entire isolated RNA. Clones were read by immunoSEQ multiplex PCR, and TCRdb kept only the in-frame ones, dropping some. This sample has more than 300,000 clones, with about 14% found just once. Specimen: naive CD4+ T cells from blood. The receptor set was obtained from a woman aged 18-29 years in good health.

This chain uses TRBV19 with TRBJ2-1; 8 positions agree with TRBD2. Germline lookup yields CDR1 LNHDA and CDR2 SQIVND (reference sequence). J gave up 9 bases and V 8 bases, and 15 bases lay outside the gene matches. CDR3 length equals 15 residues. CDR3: CASSEGSGSLAEQFF. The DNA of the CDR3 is TGTGCCAGTTCCGAAGGCAGCGGGAGCTTGGCTGAGCAGTTCTTC.

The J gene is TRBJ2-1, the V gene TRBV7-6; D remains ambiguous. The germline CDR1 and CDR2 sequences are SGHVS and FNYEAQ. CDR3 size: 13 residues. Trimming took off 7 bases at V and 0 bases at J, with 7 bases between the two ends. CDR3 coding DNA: TGTGCCAGCACCCCAGACTCCTACAATGAGCAGTTCTTC. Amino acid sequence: CASTPDSYNEQFF.

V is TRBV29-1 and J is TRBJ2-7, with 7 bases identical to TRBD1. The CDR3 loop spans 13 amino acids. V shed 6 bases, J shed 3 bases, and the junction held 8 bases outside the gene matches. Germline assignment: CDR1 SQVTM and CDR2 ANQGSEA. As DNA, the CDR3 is TGCAGCGTACGAGCGGACAGGTACTACGAGCAGTACTTC. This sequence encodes CSVRADRYYEQYF.

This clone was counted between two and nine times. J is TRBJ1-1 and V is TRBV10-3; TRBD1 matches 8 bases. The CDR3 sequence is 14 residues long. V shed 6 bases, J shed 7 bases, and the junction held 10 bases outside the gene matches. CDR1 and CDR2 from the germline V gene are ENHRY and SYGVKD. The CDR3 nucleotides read TGTGCCATCAGATTGGACAGGGATAGCGGTGAAGCTTTCTTT. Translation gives CAIRLDRDSGEAFF.

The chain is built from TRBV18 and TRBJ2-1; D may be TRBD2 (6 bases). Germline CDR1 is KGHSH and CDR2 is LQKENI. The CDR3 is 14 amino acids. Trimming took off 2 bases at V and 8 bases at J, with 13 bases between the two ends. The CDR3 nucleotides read TGTGCCAGCTCACCAGTCCGGGAGCGCGATGAGCAGTTCTTC. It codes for CASSPVRERDEQFF.

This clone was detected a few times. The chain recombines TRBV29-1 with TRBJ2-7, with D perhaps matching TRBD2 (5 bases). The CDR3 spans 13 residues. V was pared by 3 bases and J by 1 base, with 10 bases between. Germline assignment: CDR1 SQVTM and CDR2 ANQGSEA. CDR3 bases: TGCAGCGTTGAGGGCGGGCAGTCCTACGAGCAGTACTTC. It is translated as CSVEGGQSYEQYF.

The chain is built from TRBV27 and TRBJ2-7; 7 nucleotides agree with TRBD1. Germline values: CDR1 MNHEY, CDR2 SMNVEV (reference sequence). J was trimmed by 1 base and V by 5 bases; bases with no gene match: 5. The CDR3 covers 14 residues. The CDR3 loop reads CASSNRGASYEQYF. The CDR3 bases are TGTGCCAGCAGTAACAGGGGCGCTTCCTACGAGCAGTACTTC.

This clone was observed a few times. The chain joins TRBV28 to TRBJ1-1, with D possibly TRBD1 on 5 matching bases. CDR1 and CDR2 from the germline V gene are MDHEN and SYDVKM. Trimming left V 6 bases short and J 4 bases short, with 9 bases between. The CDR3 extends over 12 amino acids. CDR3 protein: CASRIQGTEAFF. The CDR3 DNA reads TGTGCCAGCAGGATTCAGGGCACTGAAGCTTTCTTT.

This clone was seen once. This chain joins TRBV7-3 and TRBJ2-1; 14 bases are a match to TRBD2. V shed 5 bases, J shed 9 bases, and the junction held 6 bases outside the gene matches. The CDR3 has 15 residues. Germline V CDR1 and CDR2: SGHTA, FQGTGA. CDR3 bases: TGTGCCAGCAGCACCGGGACTAGCGGGAGAGGTGAGCAGTTCTTC. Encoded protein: CASSTGTSGRGEQFF.

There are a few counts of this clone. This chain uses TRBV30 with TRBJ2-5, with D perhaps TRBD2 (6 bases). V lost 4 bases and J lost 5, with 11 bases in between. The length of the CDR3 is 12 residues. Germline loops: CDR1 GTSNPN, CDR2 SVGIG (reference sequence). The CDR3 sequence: CAWKGTPETQYF. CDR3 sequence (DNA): TGTGCCTGGAAGGGGACTCCTGAGACCCAGTACTTC.

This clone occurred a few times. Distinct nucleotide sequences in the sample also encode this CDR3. The DNA for the CDR3 is TGCAGCGTTGGGACTAGCGGGAGGGCGACAGATACGCAGTATTTT. Translated: CSVGTSGRATDTQYF. The chain employs TRBV29-1 and TRBJ2-3, with TRBD2 matching over 15 bases. The J segment lost 3 bases and the V segment lost 4 bases, leaving 2 bases of the junction unmatched. The CDR3 spans 15 residues. In germline, CDR1 is SQVTM, CDR2 ANQGSEA.

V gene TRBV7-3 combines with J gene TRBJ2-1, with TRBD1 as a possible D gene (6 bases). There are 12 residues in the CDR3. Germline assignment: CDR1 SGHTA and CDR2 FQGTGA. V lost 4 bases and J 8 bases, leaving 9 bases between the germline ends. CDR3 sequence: CASSSTGDEQFF. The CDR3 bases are TGTGCCAGCAGCTCGACAGGCGATGAGCAGTTCTTC.

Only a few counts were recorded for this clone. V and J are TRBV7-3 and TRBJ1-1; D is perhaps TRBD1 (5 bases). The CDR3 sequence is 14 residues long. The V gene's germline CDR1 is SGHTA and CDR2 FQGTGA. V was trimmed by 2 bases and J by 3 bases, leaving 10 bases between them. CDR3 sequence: CASSLDGGDTEAFF. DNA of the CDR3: TGTGCCAGCAGCTTAGATGGGGGGGACACTGAAGCTTTCTTT.

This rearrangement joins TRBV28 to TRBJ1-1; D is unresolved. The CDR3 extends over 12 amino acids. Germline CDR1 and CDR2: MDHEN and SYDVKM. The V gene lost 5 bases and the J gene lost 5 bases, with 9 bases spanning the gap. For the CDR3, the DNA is TGTGCCAGCAGTCCACTCGGGACTGAAGCTTTCTTT. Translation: CASSPLGTEAFF.

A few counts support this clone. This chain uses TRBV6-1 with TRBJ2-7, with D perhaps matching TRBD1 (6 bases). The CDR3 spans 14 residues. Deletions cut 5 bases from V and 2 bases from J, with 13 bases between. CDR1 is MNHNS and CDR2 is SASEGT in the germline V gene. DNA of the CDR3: TGTGCCAGCAGTTCCCGGGACAAAACCTACGAGCAGTACTTC. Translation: CASSSRDKTYEQYF.

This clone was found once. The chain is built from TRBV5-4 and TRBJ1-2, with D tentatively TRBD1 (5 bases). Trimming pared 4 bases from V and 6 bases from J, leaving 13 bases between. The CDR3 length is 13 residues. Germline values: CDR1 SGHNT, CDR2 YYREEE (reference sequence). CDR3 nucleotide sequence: TGTGCCAGCAGCCGCAGGGTCCTGGATGGCTACACCTTC. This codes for CASSRRVLDGYTF.

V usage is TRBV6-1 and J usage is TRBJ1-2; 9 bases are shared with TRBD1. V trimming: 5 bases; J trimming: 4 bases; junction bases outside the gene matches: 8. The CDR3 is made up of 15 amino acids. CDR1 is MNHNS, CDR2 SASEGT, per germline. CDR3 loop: CASSTGRDRVYGYTF. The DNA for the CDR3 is TGTGCCAGCAGTACCGGCCGGGACAGGGTCTATGGCTACACCTTC.

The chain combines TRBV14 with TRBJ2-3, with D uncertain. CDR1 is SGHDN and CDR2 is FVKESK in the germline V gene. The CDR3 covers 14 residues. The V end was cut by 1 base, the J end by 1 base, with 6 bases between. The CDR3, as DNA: TGTGCCAGCAGCCAAGGGGCCGGCACAGATACGCAGTATTTT. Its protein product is CASSQGAGTDTQYF.

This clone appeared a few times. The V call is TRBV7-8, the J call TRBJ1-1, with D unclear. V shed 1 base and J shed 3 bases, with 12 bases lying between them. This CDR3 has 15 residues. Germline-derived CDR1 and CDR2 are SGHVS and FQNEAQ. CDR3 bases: TGTGCCAGCAGCTTAGGGGCCTCCGGGGACACTGAAGCTTTCTTT. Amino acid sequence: CASSLGASGDTEAFF.

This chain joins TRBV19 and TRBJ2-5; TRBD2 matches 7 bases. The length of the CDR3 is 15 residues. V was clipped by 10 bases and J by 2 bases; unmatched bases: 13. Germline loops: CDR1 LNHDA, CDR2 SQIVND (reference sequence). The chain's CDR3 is CATSRGGRGQETQYF. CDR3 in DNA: TGTGCCACCTCTCGCGGGGGTCGGGGACAAGAGACCCAGTACTTC.

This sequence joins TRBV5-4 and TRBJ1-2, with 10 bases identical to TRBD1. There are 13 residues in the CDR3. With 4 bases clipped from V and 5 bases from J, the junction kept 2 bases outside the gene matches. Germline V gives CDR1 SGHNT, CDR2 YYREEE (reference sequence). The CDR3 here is CASSTDRGYGYTF. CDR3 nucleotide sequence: TGTGCCAGCAGCACGGACAGGGGGTATGGCTACACCTTC.

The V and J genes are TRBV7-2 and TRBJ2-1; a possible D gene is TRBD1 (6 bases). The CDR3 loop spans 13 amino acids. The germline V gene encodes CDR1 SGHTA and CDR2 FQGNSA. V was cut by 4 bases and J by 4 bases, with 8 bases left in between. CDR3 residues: CASSSGQYNEQFF. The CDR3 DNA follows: TGTGCCAGCAGCTCCGGACAGTACAATGAGCAGTTCTTC.

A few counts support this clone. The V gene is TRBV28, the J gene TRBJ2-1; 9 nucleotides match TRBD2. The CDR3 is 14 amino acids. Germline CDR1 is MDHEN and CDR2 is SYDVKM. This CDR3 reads CYHASGTTYNEQFF. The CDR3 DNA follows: TGTTACCATGCTAGCGGGACAACCTACAATGAGCAGTTCTTC.

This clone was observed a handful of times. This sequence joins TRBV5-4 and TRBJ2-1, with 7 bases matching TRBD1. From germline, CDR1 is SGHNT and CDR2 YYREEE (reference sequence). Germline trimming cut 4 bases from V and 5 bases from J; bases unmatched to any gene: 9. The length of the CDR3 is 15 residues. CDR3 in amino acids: CASSRNRGRDNEQFF. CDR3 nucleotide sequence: TGTGCCAGCAGCCGGAACAGGGGACGGGACAATGAGCAGTTCTTC.